A single sample gave rise to the 18 T cell receptor beta chains below, sequenced in a study of T cells after yellow fever vaccination. Using its own MiXCR run on the 5' RACE reads, TCRdb lists one record per CDR3 protein. The repertoire includes tens of thousands of distinct CDR3 sequences, approximately 6.5% of them detected once, and 35% to 45% sits in the top ten. The sequencing used CD8+ T cells sorted from PBMCs, collected 4 to 6 days after the first yellow fever vaccination. These receptors originate from a man younger than 30 who received the YFV17D yellow fever vaccine.

This clonotype was recorded many times. The CDR3 DNA reads as TGCGCCAGCAGCTCGGACTACGTCAAAAACATTCAGTACTTC. It translates to CASSSDYVKNIQYF. The rearrangement links TRBV4-1 to TRBJ2-4, with a possible D match to TRBD2 (6 bases). The CDR3 sequence is 14 residues long. V lost 5 bases, J lost 3 bases, and 11 bases lay in between. Germline loops: CDR1 MGHRA, CDR2 YSYEKL.

This clonotype occurred a few times. This chain connects TRBV4-3 to TRBJ1-1, with D maybe TRBD1 (6 bases). CDR3 length: 13 amino acids. V gave up 5 bases and J gave up 5 bases, with 12 bases separating them. CDR1 is LGHNA and CDR2 is YSLEER in the germline V gene. The chain's CDR3 is CASSRGRGTEAFF. The CDR3, as DNA: TGCGCCAGCAGCAGAGGGAGGGGGACTGAAGCTTTCTTT.

This clonotype was recorded at least ten times. The chain joins TRBV6-1 to TRBJ2-3; perhaps TRBD2 as D (6 bases). The germline V and J ends were trimmed by 5 bases and 2 bases, with 14 bases remaining between them. Germline loops: CDR1 MNHNS, CDR2 SASEGT. This CDR3 is 15 amino acids long. In DNA form, the CDR3 reads TGTGCCAGCAGTCCCTTGGCGGGGTCCACAGATACGCAGTATTTT. The encoded protein is CASSPLAGSTDTQYF.

This clonotype was recorded many times. This chain uses TRBV7-3 with TRBJ2-7, with 13 bases aligning to TRBD2. The V and J ends lost 1 base and 2 bases, in that order; junction bases with no gene match: 2. Per germline, CDR1 SGHTA and CDR2 FQGTGA. CDR3 size: 16 residues. The CDR3 DNA is TGTGCCAGCAGCTTAAGGGGACTAGCGGGGCCCTACGAGCAGTACGTC. Encoded protein: CASSLRGLAGPYEQYV.

The chain links TRBV27 to TRBJ2-5; TRBD2 aligns across 14 bases. With 4 bases clipped from V and 1 base from J, the junction kept 2 bases outside the gene matches. Germline V gene data show CDR1 as MNHEY and CDR2 as SMNVEV (reference sequence). The CDR3 consists of 16 residues. CDR3 amino acids: CASSSGLAGGQETQYF. CDR3 nucleotides: TGTGCCAGCAGTTCAGGACTAGCGGGGGGCCAAGAGACCCAGTACTTC.

A few counts support this clonotype. The J gene is TRBJ1-1, the V gene TRBV9; no firm D call. V shed 6 bases and J shed 0 bases, with 15 bases lying between them. CDR3 size: 15 residues. Per germline, CDR1 SGDLS and CDR2 YYNGEE. The CDR3 spells CASTPSRGLNTEAFF. Here the CDR3 DNA reads TGTGCCAGCACCCCAAGTCGGGGATTGAACACTGAAGCTTTCTTT.

This clonotype appeared a few times. The chain combines TRBV10-3 with TRBJ1-5; D call uncertain. Trimming cost V 0 bases and J 8 bases, with 8 bases left between them. The CDR3 contains 13 residues. Germline V gene data show CDR1 as ENHRY and CDR2 as SYGVKD. The DNA for the CDR3 is TGTGCCATCAGTGAGTCTTATGAGAAGCCCCAGCATTTT. Translated: CAISESYEKPQHF.

Within the sample, this clonotype is medium-sized. This chain links TRBV4-3 with TRBJ2-5, with TRBD2 matching 9 bases. Germline V gene sequence: CDR1 LGHNA, CDR2 YSLEER. The J segment lost 1 base and the V segment lost 0 bases, leaving 0 bases of the junction unmatched. The CDR3 is made up of 15 amino acids. This chain's CDR3 is CASSQERGGQETQYF. The CDR3 bases are TGCGCCAGCAGCCAAGAGCGGGGGGGCCAAGAGACCCAGTACTTC.

V gene TRBV12-3 or TRBV12-4 combines with J gene TRBJ2-7, with D possibly being TRBD1 (5 bases). V was cut by 10 bases and J by 2 bases, with 15 bases left in between. The CDR3 spans 13 residues. CDR3 nucleotide sequence: TGTGCCAAGAGTATATGGACACCCTACGAGCAGTACTTC. This codes for CAKSIWTPYEQYF.

The chain carries TRBV12-3 or TRBV12-4 and TRBJ1-3, with D unresolved. The CDR3 loop spans 12 amino acids. V lost 7 bases and J lost 6, with 10 bases in between. CDR3 nucleotides: TGTGCCAGCACTGGGTGGACAAACACCATATATTTT. It translates to CASTGWTNTIYF.

CDR3 region: CASSLTAGGPYEQYV. Written as DNA, the CDR3 is TGTGCCAGCAGCCTAACAGCGGGGGGGCCGTACGAGCAGTACGTC. The rearrangement uses TRBV7-2 and TRBJ2-7, with TRBD2 matching over 10 bases. The length of the CDR3 is 15 residues. Trimming at V came to 5 bases and at J to 4 bases, leaving 8 bases not matched to a gene. Looked up from germline, CDR1 is SGHTA and CDR2 is FQGNSA.

There are a few counts of this clonotype. This chain joins TRBV12-3 or TRBV12-4 and TRBJ2-3; D may be TRBD1 (5 bases). The CDR3 is 13 residues long. V lost 5 bases, J lost 4 bases, and 10 bases lay in between. The CDR3 bases are TGTGCCAGCAGTAGGGGCCATTCAGATACGCAGTATTTT. The encoded protein is CASSRGHSDTQYF.

The rearrangement joins TRBV5-1 to TRBJ2-1; no firm D call. With 4 bases removed from V and 6 bases from J, the gap between germline ends came to 11 bases. Germline assignment: CDR1 SGHRS and CDR2 YFSETQ. This CDR3 has 13 amino acids. The CDR3 protein is CASSPTVGNEQFF. CDR3 nucleotides: TGCGCCAGCAGCCCTACCGTTGGCAATGAGCAGTTCTTC.

This clonotype came up a few times. This chain connects TRBV7-8 to TRBJ1-5; a possible D gene is TRBD1 (6 bases). From germline, CDR1 is SGHVS and CDR2 FQNEAQ. CDR3 length equals 15 residues. Trimming left V 2 bases short and J 6 bases short, with 14 bases between. In DNA form, the CDR3 reads TGTGCCAGCAGCTTATACGGGGGGGGCATTCAGCCCCAGCATTTT. Its protein product is CASSLYGGGIQPQHF. Together with reference TRBV7-8 and TRBJ1-5, the CDR3 gives the full variable domain: GAGVSQSPRYKVAKRGQDVALRCDPISGHVSLFWYQQALGQGPEFLTYFQNEAQLDKSGLPSDRFFAERPEGSVSTLKIQRTQQEDSAVYLCASSLYGGGIQPQHFGDGTRLSIL.

This clonotype was picked up a small number of times. The chain uses TRBV7-2 and TRBJ2-5, with 10 bases that match TRBD2. CDR3 length: 16 amino acids. Trimming cost V 5 bases and J 4 bases; bases outside gene matches: 10. The germline CDR1 and CDR2 sequences are SGHTA and FQGNSA. CDR3 DNA sequence: TGTGCCAGCAGCGACGGGGCTAGCGGGGGTTTAGAGACCCAGTACTTC. Translating gives CASSDGASGGLETQYF.

This clonotype was seen ten or more times. The rearrangement joins TRBV11-1 to TRBJ2-1; 8 nucleotides align to TRBD2. V shed 1 base, J shed 0 bases, and the junction held 8 bases outside the gene matches. The CDR3 sequence is 18 residues long. Germline-derived CDR1 and CDR2 are SGHAT and FQDESV (reference sequence). The CDR3 coding sequence is TGTGCCAGCAGCTTAGTGGTTAGCGGGGACATCTCCTACAATGAGCAGTTCTTC. This codes for CASSLVVSGDISYNEQFF.

This clonotype was seen repeatedly, ten times or more. The chain joins TRBV9 to TRBJ1-6, with D possibly being TRBD1 (6 bases). The germline CDR1 and CDR2 sequences are SGDLS and YYNGEE. The CDR3 runs to 15 residues. Trimming cost V 1 base and J 7 bases, with 12 bases left between them. DNA for the CDR3: TGTGCCAGCAGCGTAAGTGCAGGGGCCAATTCACCCCTCCACTTT. It yields the protein CASSVSAGANSPLHF.

This clonotype was found many times. A junction end diverges from the germline sequence, so it may reflect a read error. This chain joins TRBV19 and TRBJ2-3, with TRBD2 matching over 7 bases. The CDR3 is made up of 12 amino acids. Looked up from germline, CDR1 is LNHDA and CDR2 is SQIVND (reference sequence). Written as DNA, the CDR3 is TGCGCCGGGGGGTTGGTCACAGATACGCAGTATTTT. Translated, it gives CAGGLVTDTQYF.